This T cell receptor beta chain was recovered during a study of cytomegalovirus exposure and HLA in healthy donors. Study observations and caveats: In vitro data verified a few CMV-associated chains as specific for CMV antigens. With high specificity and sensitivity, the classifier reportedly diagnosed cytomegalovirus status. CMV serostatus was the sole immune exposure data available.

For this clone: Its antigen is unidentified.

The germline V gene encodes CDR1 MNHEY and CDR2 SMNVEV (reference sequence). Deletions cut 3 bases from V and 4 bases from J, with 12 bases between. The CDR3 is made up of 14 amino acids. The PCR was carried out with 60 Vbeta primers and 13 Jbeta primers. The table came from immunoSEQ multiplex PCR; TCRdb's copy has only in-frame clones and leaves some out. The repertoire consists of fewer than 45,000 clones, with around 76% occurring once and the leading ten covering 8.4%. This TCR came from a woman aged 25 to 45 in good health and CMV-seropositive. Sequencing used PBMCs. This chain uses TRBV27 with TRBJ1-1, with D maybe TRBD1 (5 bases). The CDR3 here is CASSFGGYGTEAFF. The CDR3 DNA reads TGTGCCAGCAGTTTTGGGGGGTATGGCACTGAAGCTTTCTTT.